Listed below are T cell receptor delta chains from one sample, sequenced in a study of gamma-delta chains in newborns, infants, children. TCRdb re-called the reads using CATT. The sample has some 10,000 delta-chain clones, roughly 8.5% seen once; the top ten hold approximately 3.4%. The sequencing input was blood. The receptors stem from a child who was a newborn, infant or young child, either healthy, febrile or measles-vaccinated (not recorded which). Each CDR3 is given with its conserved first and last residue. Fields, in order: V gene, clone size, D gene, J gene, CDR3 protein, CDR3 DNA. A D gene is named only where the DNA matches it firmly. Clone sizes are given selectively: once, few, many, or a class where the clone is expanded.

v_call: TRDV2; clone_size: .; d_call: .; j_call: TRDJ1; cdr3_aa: CACDTVDHRYTDKLIF; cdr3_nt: TGTGCCTGTGACACCGTGGACCACCGGTACACCGATAAACTCATCTTT
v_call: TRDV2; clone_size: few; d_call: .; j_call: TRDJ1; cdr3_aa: CACDTLGTTDKLIF; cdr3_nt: TGTGCCTGTGACACCCTGGGGACCACCGATAAACTCATCTTT
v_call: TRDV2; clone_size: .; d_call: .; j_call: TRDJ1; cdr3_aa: CACDILGEDPNRDDKLIF; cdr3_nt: TGTGCCTGTGACATACTGGGAGAAGACCCCAACAGGGACGATAAACTCATCTTT
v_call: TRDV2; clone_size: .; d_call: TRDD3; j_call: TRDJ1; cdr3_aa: CACDTVLLGDTGYTDKLIF; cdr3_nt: TGTGCCTGTGACACCGTCCTACTGGGGGATACAGGATACACCGATAAACTCATCTTT
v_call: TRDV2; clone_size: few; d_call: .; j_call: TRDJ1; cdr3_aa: CACDTVSGGRPSSGRGFYTDKLIF; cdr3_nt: TGTGCCTGTGACACCGTAAGTGGTGGAAGGCCTTCCTCAGGAAGGGGATTTTACACCGATAAACTCATCTTT
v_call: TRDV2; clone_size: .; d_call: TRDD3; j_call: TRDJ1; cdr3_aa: CACVPLGEDDKLIF; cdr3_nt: TGTGCCTGTGTGCCACTGGGGGAAGACGATAAACTCATCTTT
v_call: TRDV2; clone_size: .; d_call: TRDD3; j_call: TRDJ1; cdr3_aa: CACDPVLGDANLDTDKLIF; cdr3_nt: TGTGCCTGTGACCCTGTACTGGGGGATGCAAACTTGGACACCGATAAACTCATCTTT
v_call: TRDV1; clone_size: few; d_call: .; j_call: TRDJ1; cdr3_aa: CALGVPSGFYTDKLIF; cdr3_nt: TGTGCTCTTGGGGTACCTTCCGGATTTTACACCGATAAACTCATCTTT
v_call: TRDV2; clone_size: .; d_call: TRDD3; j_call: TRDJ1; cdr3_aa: CACDTLLGDQHTDKLIF; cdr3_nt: TGTGCCTGTGACACTTTACTGGGGGACCAACACACCGATAAACTCATCTTT
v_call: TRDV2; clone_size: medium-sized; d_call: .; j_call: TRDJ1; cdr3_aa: CACTHVVRMGSDKLIF; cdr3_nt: TGTGCCTGTACACACGTCGTAAGGATGGGGTCCGATAAACTCATCTTT
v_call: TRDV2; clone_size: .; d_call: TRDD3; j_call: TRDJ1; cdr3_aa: CACDTVTDWGSKSEGLDKLIF; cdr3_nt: TGTGCCTGTGACACCGTCACGGACTGGGGATCCAAATCGGAGGGCCTCGATAAACTCATCTTT
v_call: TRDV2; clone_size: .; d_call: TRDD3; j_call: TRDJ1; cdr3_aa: CACDTVGGWPDKLIF; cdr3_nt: TGTGCCTGTGACACCGTCGGGGGATGGCCCGATAAACTCATCTTT
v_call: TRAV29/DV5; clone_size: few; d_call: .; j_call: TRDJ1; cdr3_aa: CSVLLCSTSQGGKLIF; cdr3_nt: .
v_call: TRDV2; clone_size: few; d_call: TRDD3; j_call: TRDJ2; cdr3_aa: CACDTVGDTTAQLFF; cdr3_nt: TGTGCCTGTGACACAGTGGGGGATACGACAGCACAACTCTTCTTT
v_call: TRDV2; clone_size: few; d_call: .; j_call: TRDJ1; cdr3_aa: CACDTVHSRPGSLQPKLIF; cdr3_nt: TGTGCCTGTGACACCGTCCATTCCCGCCCGGGGTCCCTACAGCCTAAACTCATCTTT
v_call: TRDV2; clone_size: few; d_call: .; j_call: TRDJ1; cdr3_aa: CACDSIDTMGYDTDKLIF; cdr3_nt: TGTGCCTGTGACTCCATCGATACTATGGGGTACGACACCGATAAACTCATCTTT